The 16 T cell receptor beta chains listed next were all sequenced from one sample in a study of cytomegalovirus exposure and HLA in healthy donors. The assay was immunoSEQ multiplex PCR, and TCRdb's table has in-frame clones only and misses some. The table includes roughly 90,000 clones, less than 85% detected once. Sequencing input: PBMCs. These receptors all come from a young man in good health and CMV-seropositive.

The CDR3 DNA follows: TGTGCCAGCAGCACAAATGATCCCGGGACAGGTTCGAACACCGGGGAGCTGTTTTTT. Amino acid sequence: CASSTNDPGTGSNTGELFF. The chain recombines TRBV27 with TRBJ2-2; 8 bases are shared with TRBD1. Unmatched junction bases numbered 15, after V lost 6 bases and J lost 0 bases. The CDR3 has 19 amino acids. Looked up from germline, CDR1 is MNHEY and CDR2 is SMNVEV (reference sequence).

The chain carries TRBV27 and TRBJ2-2; 7 positions agree with TRBD2. The CDR3 has 15 residues. Germline V gene sequence: CDR1 MNHEY, CDR2 SMNVEV (reference sequence). V was clipped by 2 bases and J by 3 bases; unmatched bases: 3. CDR3 DNA sequence: TGTGCCAGCAGTTTAATAGCGGGTGACACCGGGGAGCTGTTTTTT. Translation: CASSLIAGDTGELFF.

In this sample, this clone turned up a few times. This chain uses TRBV28 with TRBJ1-1, with 8 bases that match TRBD1. V lost 8 bases and J lost 5; bases outside the gene matches: 10. The germline V gene has CDR1 MDHEN and CDR2 SYDVKM. The CDR3 contains 14 residues. CDR3 region: CASGDRGKRTEAFF. In DNA form, the CDR3 reads TGTGCCAGCGGAGACAGGGGCAAGAGGACTGAAGCTTTCTTT.

The chain combines TRBV2 with TRBJ1-1; D perhaps matches TRBD1 (5 bases). This CDR3 region has 13 residues. CDR1 is SNHLY, CDR2 FYNNEI, per germline. Trimming shortened V by 6 bases and J by 6 bases, and 14 bases separated the two germline ends. The CDR3 sequence: CASSLNWGAEAFF. The CDR3 nucleotides are TGTGCCAGCAGCCTAAACTGGGGGGCTGAAGCTTTCTTT.

The chain is built from TRBV9 and TRBJ2-1; 14 bases line up with TRBD2. The junction had 8 bases not matched to a gene; V was cut back by 0 bases and J by 12 bases. The germline V gene has CDR1 SGDLS and CDR2 YYNGEE. There are 16 residues in the CDR3. The CDR3 is CASSVEQGLAGDGQFF. The CDR3 DNA is TGTGCCAGCAGCGTAGAACAGGGACTAGCGGGAGATGGGCAGTTCTTC. Full variable domain (rest looked up from reference TRBV9 and TRBJ2-1): DSGVTQTPKHLITATGQRVTLRCSPRSGDLSVYWYQQSLDQGLQFLIQYYNGEERAKGNILERFSAQQFPDLHSELNLSSLELGDSALYFCASSVEQGLAGDGQFFGPGTRLTVL.

The chain couples TRBV6-1 to TRBJ1-2, with TRBD1 matching over 10 bases. Germline CDR1 is MNHNS and CDR2 is SASEGT. This CDR3 has 15 amino acids. V trimming: 1 base; J trimming: 3 bases; junction bases outside the gene matches: 2. The CDR3 nucleotides are TGTGCCAGCAGTGAAGGGACAGGGGGTGACTATGGCTACACCTTC. Translation: CASSEGTGGDYGYTF.

This chain uses TRBV7-6 with TRBJ1-2; TRBD1 is a possible D gene (6 bases). The CDR3 covers 15 residues. The V end lost 2 bases, the J end lost 6 bases, and 16 bases lay between the germline ends. Germline V CDR1 and CDR2: SGHVS, FNYEAQ. The CDR3 DNA sequence: TGTGCCAGCAGCTTAAGTGGTGGGGCAGGGGATGGCTACACCTTC. Translation gives CASSLSGGAGDGYTF.

This clone was seen once. The genes are TRBV4-1 and TRBJ1-5, with D unclear. The V end lost 0 bases, the J end lost 0 bases, and 9 bases lay between the germline ends. Germline CDR1 reads MGHRA; CDR2 reads YSYEKL. The CDR3 length is 16 residues. The CDR3 spells CASSQDQAGSNQPQHF. CDR3 coding DNA: TGCGCCAGCAGCCAAGACCAGGCAGGTAGCAATCAGCCCCAGCATTTT.

V is TRBV5-4 and J is TRBJ2-1; 9 bases agree with TRBD2. Germline CDR1 and CDR2: SGHNT and YYREEE (reference sequence). J was trimmed by 1 base and V by 4 bases; bases with no gene match: 6. CDR3 length: 16 residues. CDR3 coding DNA: TGTGCCAGCAGCGATGGGACTAGCCGTTCCTACAATGAGCAGTTCTTC. This translates into CASSDGTSRSYNEQFF.

This clone is a singleton in its sample. The chain is built from TRBV19 and TRBJ2-5; 8 nucleotides match TRBD1. The CDR3 covers 14 residues. J gave up 3 bases and V 6 bases, and 6 bases lay outside the gene matches. Germline values: CDR1 LNHDA, CDR2 SQIVND (reference sequence). The DNA for the CDR3 is TGTGCCAGTAGCAATCTGGACAGGGAAGAGACCCAGTACTTC. This gives the protein CASSNLDREETQYF.

The chain joins TRBV7-3 to TRBJ2-7; D call uncertain. Trimming pared 2 bases from V and 3 bases from J, leaving 11 bases between. Looked up from germline, CDR1 is SGHTA and CDR2 is FQGTGA. The CDR3 has 14 amino acids. CDR3 protein: CASSLAANSYEQYF. As DNA, the CDR3 is TGTGCCAGCAGCTTAGCCGCTAACAGCTACGAGCAGTACTTC.

V is TRBV5-1 and J is TRBJ2-1; the D gene is possibly TRBD2 (5 bases). CDR1 SGHRS and CDR2 YFSETQ come from the germline V gene. Trimming shortened V by 4 bases and J by 7 bases, and 18 bases separated the two germline ends. CDR3 length: 15 residues. The CDR3 is CASSPQRLIGNEQFF. Here the CDR3 DNA reads TGCGCCAGCAGCCCCCAAAGACTAATTGGGAATGAGCAGTTCTTC.

The genes are TRBV6-1 and TRBJ2-5, with 7 bases identical to TRBD1. With 2 bases clipped from V and 2 bases from J, the junction kept 8 bases outside the gene matches. Germline lookup yields CDR1 MNHNS and CDR2 SASEGT. The CDR3 spans 16 residues. DNA for the CDR3: TGTGCCAGCAGTGAATATACAGGGGCCAGACAAGAGACCCAGTACTTC. Its protein product is CASSEYTGARQETQYF.

The chain combines TRBV21-1 with TRBJ2-7; TRBD1 reflects the table's D call only, with no check against the DNA. TRBV21-1 is deemed a pseudogene. The CDR3 covers 17 residues. CDR3 in amino acids: CASSKYIRQGSLYEQYV. CDR3 DNA sequence: TGTGCCAGCAGCAAATATATTCGACAGGGAAGTCTCTACGAGCAGTACGTC.

J is TRBJ2-5 and V is TRBV29-1; 9 positions match TRBD2. Trimming cost V 3 bases and J 2 bases; bases outside gene matches: 4. Germline values: CDR1 SQVTM, CDR2 ANQGSEA. CDR3 length equals 14 residues. The CDR3 loop is CSVEREGRQETQYF. The CDR3 coding sequence is TGCAGCGTTGAGCGGGAGGGCCGGCAAGAGACCCAGTACTTC.

This chain links TRBV4-2 with TRBJ1-2; TRBD1 agrees at 8 bases. Germline loops: CDR1 LGHNA, CDR2 YNFKEQ. The V segment lost 2 bases and the J segment 6 bases; nucleotides outside the gene matches: 14. The CDR3 loop spans 17 amino acids. CDR3 bases: TGTGCCAGCAGCCAAACCGGACAGGGAGGTGGAGAGAATGGCTACACCTTC. Translation gives CASSQTGQGGGENGYTF.